Listed below are T cell receptor beta chains from one sample, sequenced in a study of T cells after posttransplantation cyclophosphamide. Sequenced by immunoSEQ multiplex PCR; TCRdb stores in-frame clones only, minus some. This sample has about 28,000 clones, with around 86% found just once. The source material was PBMCs. The receptors shown here come from a man aged 45 to 65. Both conserved end residues are part of each CDR3. The D gene is left open where the match is weak. Part of the rows lack a size; the others show once, few, many or a class for expanded clones.

j_call	v_call	cdr3_length	d_call	clone_size	cdr3_aa	cdr3_nt
TRBJ2-3	TRBV27	15	.	.	CASSLIWGGTDTQYF	TGTGCCAGCAGTTTAATTTGGGGGGGCACAGATACGCAGTATTTT
TRBJ2-3	TRBV2	14	TRBD1	.	CASTPGTGTDTQYF	TGTGCCAGCACCCCTGGGACAGGCACAGATACGCAGTATTTT
TRBJ1-6	TRBV9	14	.	once	CASGVGSPGGPLHF	TGTGCCAGCGGCGTAGGGTCACCCGGAGGACCCCTCCACTTT
TRBJ2-5	TRBV2	15	TRBD2	.	CASSANSGREETQYF	TGTGCCAGCAGCGCCAATAGCGGGAGGGAAGAGACCCAGTACTTC
TRBJ1-4	TRBV6-5	14	TRBD1	.	CASSYTGGGEKLFF	TGTGCCAGCAGTTATACAGGGGGGGGTGAAAAACTGTTTTTT
TRBJ2-3	TRBV5-1	15	.	.	CASSLVVGDTDTQYF	TGCGCCAGCAGCTTGGTAGTCGGGGACACAGATACGCAGTATTTT
TRBJ2-5	TRBV5-1	16	TRBD1	.	CASSSRDRGNQETQYF	TGCGCCAGCAGCTCCCGGGACAGGGGGAACCAAGAGACCCAGTACTTC
TRBJ2-7	TRBV4-2	14	TRBD1	.	CASSLMGQGDEQYF	TGTGCCAGCAGCCTCATGGGACAGGGGGACGAGCAGTACTTC
TRBJ1-2	TRBV28	13	TRBD1	.	CASVPGQGDGYTF	TGTGCCAGCGTTCCGGGACAGGGAGATGGCTACACCTTC
TRBJ1-1	TRBV15	14	.	.	CATSRDRWNTEAFF	TGTGCCACCAGCAGAGACAGGTGGAACACTGAAGCTTTCTTT
TRBJ1-2	TRBV11-3	13	.	.	CASSLGQGGGYTF	TGTGCCAGCAGCTTAGGCCAGGGAGGTGGCTACACCTTC
TRBJ1-2	TRBV2	13	.	.	CASSEGGGYGYTF	TGTGCCAGCAGTGAAGGGGGGGGTTATGGCTACACCTTC
TRBJ2-6	TRBV6-6	16	TRBD1	few	CASSPSGGSGANVLTF	TGTGCCAGCAGTCCTTCAGGGGGCTCTGGGGCCAACGTCCTGACTTTC
TRBJ2-3	TRBV6-1	15	TRBD1	few	CASSVGTASTDTQYF	TGTGCCAGCAGTGTCGGGACAGCAAGCACAGATACGCAGTATTTT
TRBJ2-5	TRBV5-1	13	.	.	CASSLIGGETQYF	TGCGCCAGCAGCTTGATCGGTGGAGAGACCCAGTACTTC
TRBJ1-6	TRBV27	15	.	.	CASSVGARYNSPLHF	TGTGCCAGCAGCGTAGGGGCACGCTATAATTCACCCCTCCACTTT
TRBJ2-3	TRBV6-6	15	.	.	CASSAGIYNTDTQYF	TGTGCCAGCAGTGCGGGGATATACAACACAGATACGCAGTATTTT
TRBJ1-1	TRBV5-4	14	.	.	CASSFGGWGTEAFF	TGTGCCAGCAGCTTTGGGGGCTGGGGGACTGAAGCTTTCTTT